This TCR beta chain appears in the sequencing data of a study of cytomegalovirus exposure and HLA in healthy donors. For the study at large: Sequencing of roughly 180 million T cells in an earlier analysis found around 120 million unique TCR beta sequences. Unique TCRs from HLA-typed donors, 80 million to 100 million of them, were held in an early data release. Study-wide results and caveats: Serostatus for CMV was the only available immune exposure information.

The CDR3 runs to 14 residues. Germline V lookup: CDR1 KGHSH, CDR2 LQKENI. Trimming took off 4 bases at V and 1 base at J, with 10 bases between the two ends. Concerning this clone itself: Its antigen is as yet unknown.

The PCR made use of 60 Vbeta and 13 Jbeta primers. Measured with immunoSEQ multiplex PCR; TCRdb has only the in-frame clones, and not every one. The specimen's table records approximately 120,000 clones. The study sampled nominally healthy donors, though unrecorded immune exposures were likely. Sample: PBMCs. The chain combines TRBV18 with TRBJ1-1; unclear D gene. The source is a man aged 18-30 years in good health and CMV-seronegative. CDR3 loop: CASSQKPRNTEAFF. Written as DNA, the CDR3 is TGTGCCAGCTCACAAAAACCGAGGAACACTGAAGCTTTCTTT.